Following are 19 T cell receptor beta chains from one sample sequenced in a study of OX40 agonist ivuxolimab in advanced cancers. Receptor libraries were prepared by the immunoSEQ multiplex PCR assay. TCRdb obtained this table from immuneACCESS and retained in-frame rearrangements with V and J assigned. These tables miss some clones; where compared with another copy, unresolved V genes account for less than half of the shortfall, and the remainder is unexplained. This sample has approximately 69,000 clones in its table, and 80% to 90% of those were observed once. 0.75% of the sample is in the top ten clones. Material: CD4+ or CD8+ T cells sorted from blood, obtained in a trial of the OX40 agonist ivuxolimab. The origin of the receptors is an adult with an advanced solid tumor such as melanoma, head and neck, liver or kidney cancer.

This sequence joins TRBV2 and TRBJ1-5; 7 nucleotides line up with TRBD1. V dropped 7 bases and J dropped 5; count of bases not matched to a gene: 11. Germline lookup yields CDR1 SNHLY and CDR2 FYNNEI. The CDR3 length is 15 residues. Here the CDR3 DNA reads TGTGCCAGCAAGAGCCCTACAGGGGCCCATCAGCCCCAGCATTTT. Amino acids: CASKSPTGAHQPQHF.

The rearrangement joins TRBV7-8 to TRBJ1-1; D gene ambiguous. CDR3 size: 14 residues. In germline, CDR1 is SGHVS, CDR2 FQNEAQ. Deletions cut 2 bases from V and 6 bases from J, with 13 bases between. Here the CDR3 DNA reads TGTGCCAGCAGCTTAACATCGGTAATCCCTGAAGCTTTCTTT. It codes for CASSLTSVIPEAFF.

The CDR3: CASSLGGPSTDTQYF. The DNA for the CDR3 is TGTGCCAGCTCACTAGGGGGCCCATCCACAGATACGCAGTATTTT. V is TRBV18 and J is TRBJ2-3, with 7 nucleotides matching TRBD1. V dropped 4 bases and J dropped 2; count of bases not matched to a gene: 6. Germline CDR1 KGHSH, CDR2 LQKENI. The CDR3 is 15 residues long. The variable domain in full, completed from reference TRBV18 and TRBJ2-3, reads NAGVMQNPRHLVRRRGQEARLRCSPMKGHSHVYWYRQLPEEGLKFMVYLQKENIIDESGMPKERFSAEFPKEGPSILRIQQVVRGDSAAYFCASSLGGPSTDTQYFGPGTRLTVL.

The rearrangement joins TRBV5-6 to TRBJ2-1; D remains unclear. V lost 4 bases to trimming and J lost 8 bases, with 10 bases between them. Germline CDR1 SGHDT, CDR2 YYEEEE. This CDR3 contains 12 residues. The DNA of the CDR3 is TGTGCCAGCAGCCTGTCGGGTTATGAGCAGTTCTTC. Translated: CASSLSGYEQFF.

The rearrangement links TRBV29-1 to TRBJ1-1, with unresolved D. Trimming took 5 bases from V and 2 from J, leaving 15 bases between them. The CDR3 sequence is 14 residues long. Germline V CDR1 and CDR2: SQVTM, ANQGSEA. The CDR3 region is CSVSTSGLNTEAFF. The CDR3 coding sequence is TGCAGCGTTTCCACGAGCGGGCTCAACACTGAAGCTTTCTTT. Based on the CDR3 plus reference TRBV29-1 and TRBJ1-1, the full variable domain is SAVISQKPSRDICQRGTSLTIQCQVDSQVTMMFWYRQQPGQSLTLIATANQGSEATYESGFVIDKFPISRPNLTFSTLTVSNMSPEDSSIYLCSVSTSGLNTEAFFGQGTRLTVV.

The rearrangement joins TRBV7-3 to TRBJ2-3; unclear D gene. In germline, CDR1 is SGHTA, CDR2 FQGTGA. The CDR3 runs to 14 residues. The germline V and J ends were trimmed by 2 bases and 6 bases, with 12 bases remaining between them. The CDR3 nucleotides are TGTGCCAGCAGCTTAGACGGGCCAGCGGATACGCAGTATTTT. It codes for CASSLDGPADTQYF.

The chain uses TRBV7-2 and TRBJ2-1, with no clear D. The CDR3 sequence is 15 residues long. V was trimmed by 3 bases and J by 5 bases, leaving 14 bases between them. Germline loops: CDR1 SGHTA, CDR2 FQGNSA. Here the CDR3 DNA reads TGTGCCAGCAGCTTTAACTCCCAGCTTAACAATGAGCAGTTCTTC. It encodes CASSFNSQLNNEQFF. Full variable domain (outside the CDR3, taken from reference TRBV7-2 and TRBJ2-1): GAGVSQSPSNKVTEKGKDVELRCDPISGHTALYWYRQSLGQGLEFLIYFQGNSAPDKSGLPSDRFSAERTGGSVSTLTIQRTQQEDSAVYLCASSFNSQLNNEQFFGPGTRLTVL.

The V gene is TRBV7-3, the J gene TRBJ2-1; D uncertain. With 0 bases removed from V and 8 bases from J, the gap between germline ends came to 8 bases. Germline values: CDR1 SGHTA, CDR2 FQGTGA. CDR3 length: 13 amino acids. This CDR3 reads CASSLTNLHEQFF. The CDR3 coding sequence is TGTGCCAGCAGCTTAACGAATCTCCATGAGCAGTTCTTC.

The genes are TRBV6-1 and TRBJ2-7; 7 positions match TRBD1. The CDR3 consists of 15 residues. The ends lost 10 bases at V and 2 bases at J; junction bases unmatched: 14. The germline V gene has CDR1 MNHNS and CDR2 SASEGT. The CDR3 is CATAGGPPSTYEQYF. The CDR3 coding sequence is TGTGCCACAGCAGGGGGACCACCGTCGACCTACGAGCAGTACTTC.

The chain carries TRBV7-2 and TRBJ1-5, with unresolved D. The CDR3 extends over 13 amino acids. Looked up from germline, CDR1 is SGHTA and CDR2 is FQGNSA. V was trimmed by 4 bases and J by 3 bases, leaving 7 bases between them. The DNA of the CDR3 is TGTGCCAGCAGCTCTACCTTCAATCAGCCCCAGCATTTT. Its translation: CASSSTFNQPQHF.

The J gene is TRBJ2-2, the V gene TRBV28; D is tentatively TRBD1 or TRBD2 (6 bases each). The germline V gene encodes CDR1 MDHEN and CDR2 SYDVKM. This CDR3 has 16 amino acids. Trimming left V 8 bases short and J 1 base short, with 17 bases between. The CDR3 loop reads CASCVGGLGNTGELFF. The CDR3 DNA is TGTGCCAGCTGCGTCGGGGGCCTAGGGAACACCGGGGAGCTGTTTTTT.

V and J are TRBV27 and TRBJ1-6, with 7 bases matching TRBD1. The CDR3 contains 16 residues. CDR1 is MNHEY, CDR2 SMNVEV, per germline (reference sequence). With V trimmed by 5 bases and J by 5 bases, 9 bases remained unmatched. CDR3 DNA: TGTGCCAGCAGTCCGCAGACAGGGAGCAATAATTCACCCCTCCACTTT. Amino acid sequence: CASSPQTGSNNSPLHF.

Concerning this clone itself: The same CDR3 is also encoded by other DNA sequences in this sample. CDR3 nucleotides: TGTGCCAGTAGTATGGGACTGATTAATTCACCCCTCCACTTT. This translates into CASSMGLINSPLHF. V and J are TRBV19 and TRBJ1-6; D possibly corresponds to TRBD1 (5 bases). CDR3 length: 14 residues. The germline CDR1 and CDR2 sequences are LNHDA and SQIVND (reference sequence). Trimming removed 3 bases from V and 6 bases from J, with 9 bases in between.

The chain is built from TRBV30 and TRBJ1-6; D remains ambiguous. There are 13 residues in the CDR3. Germline CDR1 and CDR2: GTSNPN and SVGIG (reference sequence). The V end lost 2 bases, the J end lost 5 bases, and 7 bases lay between the germline ends. The CDR3 bases are TGTGCCTGGAGTACTGGGAATAATTCACCCCTCCACTTT. Translation gives CAWSTGNNSPLHF.

The chain carries TRBV4-1 and TRBJ2-7; possibly TRBD1 for D (5 bases). The germline V gene encodes CDR1 MGHRA and CDR2 YSYEKL. This CDR3 has 18 amino acids. The germline V and J ends were trimmed by 3 bases and 5 bases, with 26 bases remaining between them. The CDR3 region is CASSQAFVQGLPVHEQYF. DNA for the CDR3: TGCGCCAGCAGCCAGGCTTTCGTCCAGGGCCTACCCGTACACGAGCAGTACTTC.

The V and J genes are TRBV5-1 and TRBJ1-3; D remains ambiguous. V was cut by 4 bases and J by 0 bases, with 8 bases left in between. Germline CDR1 and CDR2: SGHRS and YFSETQ. The CDR3 is 14 residues long. The CDR3 is CASSIGGSGNTIYF. In DNA, the CDR3 is TGCGCCAGCAGCATAGGAGGCTCTGGAAACACCATATATTTT.

The rearrangement uses TRBV20-1 and TRBJ2-2, with D hard to call. V was clipped by 8 bases and J by 6 bases, with 10 bases between them. Per the germline V gene, CDR1 is DFQATT and CDR2 is SNEGSKA (reference sequence). This CDR3 has 11 amino acids. The CDR3 DNA reads as TGCAGTTACCCTTTTGCCGGGGAGCTGTTTTTT. Its translation: CSYPFAGELFF.

The V gene is TRBV25-1, the J gene TRBJ2-7; 7 bases fit TRBD1. This CDR3 has 13 amino acids. J lost 6 bases, V lost 9 bases, and 11 bases had no gene match. From germline, CDR1 is MGHDK and CDR2 SYGVNS. CDR3 region: CASGQDQYTEQYF. The CDR3 coding sequence is TGTGCCAGTGGACAGGACCAATATACCGAGCAGTACTTC.

CDR3 coding DNA: TGTGCCAGTACCGACCAGGGGGGCACAGATACGCAGTATTTT. It is translated as CASTDQGGTDTQYF. The rearrangement uses TRBV19 and TRBJ2-3; 7 bases match TRBD1. Germline CDR1 and CDR2: LNHDA and SQIVND (reference sequence). After removal of 7 bases from V and 1 base from J, the junction contained 5 bases not matched to a gene. The CDR3 totals 14 residues.